One sample yielded the 11 T cell receptor beta chains listed below, sequenced in a study of molecular identifiers for immune sequencing clone quantification. Each CDR3 protein gets one entry after TCRdb re-called the PCR reads with MiXCR. The sample includes more than 550,000 distinct CDR3 sequences, around 25% of them seen just once. The specimen was naive CD8+ T cells from blood, with Jurkat cell RNA spiked in. Subset here: FACS-sorted CD8+CD4-CCR7+CD45RA+ naive T cells. The source is a human donor in good health. Some libraries in this study had Jurkat cell RNA spiked in.

Concerning this clonotype itself: Possible read error: a much larger clone is one base away. The V and J genes are TRBV6-5 and TRBJ1-5, with D possibly TRBD1 on 5 matching bases. This CDR3 has 14 amino acids. Germline CDR1 MNHEY, CDR2 SVGAGI. The CDR3: CASSYGADNQPRHF. The CDR3, as DNA: TGTGCCAGCAGTTACGGGGCAGATAATCAGCCCCGGCATTTT.

There are a few counts of this clonotype. The genes are TRBV3-1 and TRBJ2-1; 16 bases agree with TRBD2. With 0 bases clipped from V and 10 bases from J, the junction kept 12 bases outside the gene matches. CDR3 length equals 19 residues. Germline V lookup: CDR1 LGHDT, CDR2 YNNKEL (reference sequence). The DNA for the CDR3 is TGTGCCAGCAGCCAAGAGACGGGACTAGCGGGAGGGCCAGTAAGGGAGCAGTTCTTC. This codes for CASSQETGLAGGPVREQFF.

At least ten counts were recorded for this clonotype. The rearrangement links TRBV2 to TRBJ2-3, with 8 bases lining up with TRBD1. CDR1 and CDR2 (germline): SNHLY, FYNNEI. V shed 5 bases, J shed 0 bases, and the junction held 4 bases outside the gene matches. The CDR3 is 15 amino acids. CDR3 region: CASSSDRGSTDTQYF. CDR3 bases: TGTGCCAGCAGTTCAGACAGGGGAAGCACAGATACGCAGTATTTT.

This clonotype was picked up many times. The chain uses TRBV6-5 and TRBJ2-7, with 8 nucleotides matching TRBD1. CDR3 size: 14 residues. The V gene's germline CDR1 is MNHEY and CDR2 SVGAGI. V lost 7 bases, J lost 2 bases, and 7 bases stayed unmatched. This CDR3 is CASNVGQGAYEQYF. CDR3 DNA sequence: TGTGCCAGCAACGTTGGACAGGGAGCCTACGAGCAGTACTTC.

About this clonotype itself: The junction does not match germline at one end; this may be a read error. The CDR3 sequence: CVRSGDLSSAPSF. As DNA, the CDR3 is TGTGTCCGCAGCGGGGACCTCTCCTCCGCGCCGTCCTTC. J is TRBJ2-7 and V is TRBV2, with 7 bases matching TRBD2. CDR1 is SNHLY and CDR2 is FYNNEI in the germline V gene. This CDR3 contains 13 residues.

This clonotype has a count of ten or more. The chain's CDR3 is CASSPGQGLSWNQPQHF. The CDR3 region has the DNA TGTGCCAGCAGTCCAGGACAGGGCCTGTCATGGAATCAGCCCCAGCATTTT. The chain is built from TRBV27 and TRBJ1-5; 8 bases map to TRBD1. The CDR3 has 17 residues. V was pared by 5 bases and J by 4 bases, with 13 bases of the junction left unmatched. The germline V gene has CDR1 MNHEY and CDR2 SMNVEV (reference sequence).

This clonotype was found a few times. The chain uses TRBV14 and TRBJ2-1; 8 nucleotides line up with TRBD2. CDR3 length: 15 residues. The J segment lost 0 bases and the V segment lost 7 bases, leaving 5 bases of the junction unmatched. Per germline, CDR1 SGHDN and CDR2 FVKESK. As DNA, the CDR3 is TGTGCCAGCACCATAGCGGGGAGCTCCTACAATGAGCAGTTCTTC. Amino acids: CASTIAGSSYNEQFF.

This clonotype was seen a handful of times. The V gene is TRBV5-1, the J gene TRBJ2-3, with D uncertain. Germline CDR1 reads SGHRS; CDR2 reads YFSETQ. The CDR3 contains 15 residues. Trimming cost V 3 bases and J 0 bases, with 11 bases left between them. The CDR3 nucleotides read TGCGCCAGCAGCTACGAATTAACTAGCACAGATACGCAGTATTTT. This sequence encodes CASSYELTSTDTQYF. The full variable domain, completed using reference TRBV5-1 and TRBJ2-3, is KAGVTQTPRYLIKTRGQQVTLSCSPISGHRSVSWYQQTPGQGLQFLFEYFSETQRNKGNFPGRFSGRQFSNSRSEMNVSTLELGDSALYLCASSYELTSTDTQYFGPGTRLTVL.

This clonotype was detected a few times. This chain uses TRBV27 with TRBJ2-7; the match to TRBD2 covers 7 bases. This CDR3 has 14 amino acids. Germline V gene lookup returns CDR1 MNHEY and CDR2 SMNVEV (reference sequence). V lost 7 bases, J lost 2 bases, and 8 bases stayed unmatched. The DNA of the CDR3 is TGTGCCAGCATCCCTGCCGGGGGGACCTACGAGCAGTACTTC. Its protein product is CASIPAGGTYEQYF.

In regard to this clonotype: An end of the junction does not agree with germline; a read error may underlie this. The rearrangement joins TRBV20-1 to TRBJ2-7, with D tentatively TRBD1 or TRBD2 (5 bases each). This CDR3 is 12 amino acids long. CDR1 is DFQATT and CDR2 is SNEGSKA in the germline V gene (reference sequence). The chain's CDR3 is CSAIQDSYEQCF. In nucleotides, the CDR3 is TGCAGTGCTATACAGGACTCCTACGAGCAGTGCTTC.

The CDR3 reads CASSLVPPGQGVAEAFF. The CDR3 DNA reads TGTGCCAGCAGTTTAGTCCCCCCGGGACAGGGGGTCGCTGAAGCTTTCTTT. The V call is TRBV27, the J call TRBJ1-1, with 11 positions matching TRBD1. Losses at the gene ends were 2 bases for V and 6 bases for J; bases not matched to a gene: 11. CDR3 length equals 17 residues. Germline values: CDR1 MNHEY, CDR2 SMNVEV (reference sequence).